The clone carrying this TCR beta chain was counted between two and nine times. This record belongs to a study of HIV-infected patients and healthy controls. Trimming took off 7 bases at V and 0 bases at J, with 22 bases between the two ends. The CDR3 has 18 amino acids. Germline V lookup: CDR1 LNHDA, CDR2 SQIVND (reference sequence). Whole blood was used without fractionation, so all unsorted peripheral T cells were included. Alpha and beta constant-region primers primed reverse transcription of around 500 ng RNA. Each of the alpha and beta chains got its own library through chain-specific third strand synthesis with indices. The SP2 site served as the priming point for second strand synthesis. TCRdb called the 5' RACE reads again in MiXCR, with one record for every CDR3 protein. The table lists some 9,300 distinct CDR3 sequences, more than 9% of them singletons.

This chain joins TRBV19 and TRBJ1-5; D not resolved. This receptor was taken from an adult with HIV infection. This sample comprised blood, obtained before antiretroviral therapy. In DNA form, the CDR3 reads TGTGCCAGTATGGGTTCCGGAATGGGAATTTATAGCAATCAGCCCCAGCATTTT. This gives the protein CASMGSGMGIYSNQPQHF. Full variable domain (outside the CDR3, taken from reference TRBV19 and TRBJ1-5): DGGITQSPKYLFRKEGQNVTLSCEQNLNHDAMYWYRQDPGQGLRLIYYSQIVNDFQKGDIAEGYSVSREKKESFPLTVTSAQKNPTAFYLCASMGSGMGIYSNQPQHFGDGTRLSIL.